The TCR beta chain under discussion was sequenced for a study of beta chain features in type 1 diabetes. Study findings and constraints: At VDJ recombination sites, type 1 diabetes patients had fewer insertions and more deleted nucleotides. Patients and controls would be equally affected if PCR favored shorter templates. Significant though moderate, a shortening of TCRB CDR3s appeared in all four CD4+ subsets of Type 1 diabetes patients.

The investigators reverse transcribed all of the isolated RNA, so they sequenced expressed TCRB transcripts. Libraries were prepared by immunoSEQ multiplex PCR; TCRdb keeps only in-frame clonotypes and omits some of them. The data contain roughly 150,000 clones, 8% to 8.5% of them singletons. Points on this clone: Its antigen remains unknown.

Sampling consisted of one heparinised blood draw per donor, averaging around 120 mL. Central memory, naive, regulatory and stem cell-like memory CD4+ cells were sorted by CD45RO/CCR7/CD25/CD127/CD95/CD27. Trimming pared 0 bases from V and 7 bases from J, leaving 15 bases between. CDR1 is SNHLY and CDR2 is FYNNEI in the germline V gene. The CDR3 length is 15 residues. V gene TRBV2 combines with J gene TRBJ1-2; D gene uncertain. The clonotype originates from a woman between 18 and 30 years old with type 1 diabetes. Sequenced material: central memory CD4+ T cells from blood. Here the CDR3 DNA reads TGTGCCAGCAGTGAAGCGCCGGGGAGCTGGGGTGGCTACACCTTC. It codes for CASSEAPGSWGGYTF. Variable domain in full (rest from reference TRBV2 and TRBJ1-2): EPEVTQTPSHQVTQMGQEVILRCVPISNHLYFYWYRQILGQKVEFLVSFYNNEISEKSEIFDDQFSVERPDGSNFTLKIRSTKLEDSAMYFCASSEAPGSWGGYTFGSGTRLTVV.